This T cell receptor beta chain emerged from a study of identical twins. Regarding the study as a whole: Cross-sectional statistical analysis, not tracking of the same donors, underpinned the conclusions.

This clonotype occurred many times. Its antigen is as yet unknown. Each donor was a healthy Caucasian. The ends were cut back, 3 bases at V and 7 bases at J, with 6 bases in the middle. CDR1 and CDR2 (germline): MDHEN, SYDVKM. The CDR3 runs to 11 residues. cDNA carried unique molecular identifiers, and a universal primer site was added by template switching. One entry per CDR3 protein results from TCRdb running MiXCR on the 5' RACE reads. The sample contains over 550,000 distinct CDR3 sequences, just over 7% of which appear only once. This sample also appeared in a second study, on yellow fever vaccine responses in identical twins.

This TCR derives from a young woman in good health. The chain is built from TRBV28 and TRBJ1-1, with D perhaps TRBD1 (6 bases). The sample comprised PBMCs. The CDR3 coding sequence is TGTGCCAGCAGTTTGGACAGTGAAGCTTTCTTT. Translating it yields CASSLDSEAFF.